This T cell receptor beta chain is drawn from a study of blood T cell repertoires in COVID-19. Turning to the study itself: The origin of the acute and convalescent COVID-19 samples was the United States, Italy and Spain. The cDNA or gDNA used as material had been derived from T cells, B-cell-depleted T cells, or PBMCs.

Original data processing: The authors estimated nucleated cell counts from reference gene primer amplification. The table came from immunoSEQ multiplex PCR; TCRdb's copy has only in-frame clones and leaves some out. V and J calls and clone size are given by that table; D and trimming were obtained from the DNA. The repertoire holds 200,000 to 300,000 clones, with about 90% as singletons. This CDR3 spans 15 amino acids. With 5 bases clipped from V and 14 bases from J, the junction kept 16 bases outside the gene matches. In germline, CDR1 is SEHNR, CDR2 FQNEAQ (reference sequence). A Seattle source enrolled patients during active infection and followed them longitudinally.

The sequenced sample consisted of peripheral blood. This chain joins TRBV7-9 and TRBJ1-2; the match to TRBD1 covers 11 bases. The sequence came from a person aged 18 to 35 with COVID-19, enrolled during active disease. CDR3 sequence: CASSPTGTGGKGETF. The CDR3, as DNA: TGTGCCAGCAGCCCCACCGGGACAGGGGGTAAGGGAGAAACCTTC.